This T cell receptor beta chain was obtained from a study of cytomegalovirus exposure and HLA in healthy donors. Overall study context: Most donors, around 81% of several hundred genotyped, fell in the Caucasian-associated ancestry cluster. Study-level results: The likely origin of a cluster of highly shared sequence variants was a sequencing artifact. The majority of CMV-associated TCR beta chains were reported as apparently HLA-restricted in a later analysis.

The study ran its PCR with 60 Vbeta and 13 Jbeta primers. Measured with immunoSEQ multiplex PCR; TCRdb has only the in-frame clones, and not every one. The table records about 170,000 clones, over 75% of them present only once. CDR1 is SEHNR, CDR2 FQNEAQ, per germline (reference sequence). V gave up 5 bases and J gave up 1 base; unmatched junction bases: 12. CDR3 length: 17 amino acids. On this clone itself: Its antigen is unidentified.

The chain recombines TRBV7-9 with TRBJ1-1; TRBD1 aligns across 8 bases. The sequencing sample was made of PBMCs. The origin of this receptor is a male donor in good health and CMV-seronegative. The CDR3 protein is CASSPGTGGFRNTEAFF. Here the CDR3 DNA reads TGTGCCAGCAGCCCCGGAACAGGGGGGTTTAGGAACACTGAAGCTTTCTTT. The whole variable domain, remainder taken from reference TRBV7-9 and TRBJ1-1, is DTGVSQNPRHKITKRGQNVTFRCDPISEHNRLYWYRQTLGQGPEFLTYFQNEAQLEKSRLLSDRFSAERPKGSFSTLEIQRTEQGDSAMYLCASSPGTGGFRNTEAFFGQGTRLTVV.